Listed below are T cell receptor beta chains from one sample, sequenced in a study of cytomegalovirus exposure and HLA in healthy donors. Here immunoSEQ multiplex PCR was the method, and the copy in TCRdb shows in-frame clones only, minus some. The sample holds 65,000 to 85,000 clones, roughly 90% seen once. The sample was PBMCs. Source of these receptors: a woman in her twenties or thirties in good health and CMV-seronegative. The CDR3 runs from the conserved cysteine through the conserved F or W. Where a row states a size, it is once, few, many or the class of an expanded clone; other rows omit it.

CDR3 protein: CASMDPGTGGPNEQFF
clone size: -
V gene: TRBV2
J gene: TRBJ2-1

CDR3 protein: CASSFDGVEQYF
clone size: once
V gene: TRBV7-6
J gene: TRBJ2-7

CDR3 protein: CASSPDRPETQYF
clone size: -
V gene: TRBV5-4
J gene: TRBJ2-5

CDR3 protein: CASSPNPAGTSGYGYTF
clone size: -
V gene: TRBV5-6
J gene: TRBJ1-2

CDR3 protein: CAISESQGSLTEAFF
clone size: few
V gene: TRBV10-3
J gene: TRBJ1-1

CDR3 protein: CASSPPAGSRGNQPQHF
clone size: -
V gene: TRBV18
J gene: TRBJ1-5

CDR3 protein: CASSLSDGVISGQPQHF
clone size: once
V gene: TRBV7-2
J gene: TRBJ1-5

CDR3 protein: CASSLVAETQYF
clone size: few
V gene: TRBV5-1
J gene: TRBJ2-5

CDR3 protein: CASSQTFLAQETQYF
clone size: -
V gene: TRBV4-1
J gene: TRBJ2-5

CDR3 protein: CASSYGQGATEAFF
clone size: -
V gene: TRBV6-5
J gene: TRBJ1-1

CDR3 protein: CASSYSGGGETQYF
clone size: once
V gene: TRBV6-6
J gene: TRBJ2-5

CDR3 protein: CASSHTTSYEQYF
clone size: -
V gene: TRBV4-3
J gene: TRBJ2-7

CDR3 protein: CASSTKRTGGNEQFF
clone size: -
V gene: TRBV19
J gene: TRBJ2-1

CDR3 protein: CASSLQEKYGYTF
clone size: -
V gene: TRBV6-5
J gene: TRBJ1-2

CDR3 protein: CASSLGQGGIYGYTF
clone size: -
V gene: TRBV7-9
J gene: TRBJ1-2

CDR3 protein: CASSLCPCAGEDTEAFF
clone size: -
V gene: TRBV28
J gene: TRBJ1-1

CDR3 protein: CASSQGQGPNTEAFF
clone size: -
V gene: TRBV6-5
J gene: TRBJ1-1

CDR3 protein: CASSPGTSGAYTGELFF
clone size: -
V gene: TRBV5-1
J gene: TRBJ2-2

CDR3 protein: CASSLMIGRGNQPQHF
clone size: -
V gene: TRBV7-3
J gene: TRBJ1-5

CDR3 protein: CASSVTTSGSSYNEQFF
clone size: once
V gene: TRBV27
J gene: TRBJ2-1

CDR3 protein: CASSPQGDTEAFF
clone size: -
V gene: TRBV11-3
J gene: TRBJ1-1

CDR3 protein: CASSPRASGSRNEQFF
clone size: -
V gene: TRBV5-1
J gene: TRBJ2-1

CDR3 protein: CASSIGQGRGEAFF
clone size: -
V gene: TRBV2
J gene: TRBJ1-1

CDR3 protein: CASSLVPGTAGNTIYF
clone size: -
V gene: TRBV11-2
J gene: TRBJ1-3

CDR3 protein: CASSLAGVNTEAFF
clone size: -
V gene: TRBV7-6
J gene: TRBJ1-1

CDR3 protein: CAWSGQGNHEQYF
clone size: -
V gene: TRBV30
J gene: TRBJ2-7

CDR3 protein: CASSLKGTGGRDGYTF
clone size: -
V gene: TRBV27
J gene: TRBJ1-2

CDR3 protein: CASSLISTGELFF
clone size: -
V gene: TRBV7-3
J gene: TRBJ2-2

CDR3 protein: CAISESQGARVYNEQFF
clone size: once
V gene: TRBV10-3
J gene: TRBJ2-1

CDR3 protein: CASSPRDWQRYNEQFF
clone size: -
V gene: TRBV7-8
J gene: TRBJ2-1

CDR3 protein: CASSAEIQTLYGYTF
clone size: -
V gene: TRBV7-9
J gene: TRBJ1-2

CDR3 protein: CASSVWASGSYTGELFF
clone size: -
V gene: TRBV9
J gene: TRBJ2-2

CDR3 protein: CASSVGLGTDTQYF
clone size: -
V gene: TRBV6-1
J gene: TRBJ2-3

CDR3 protein: CASSQELAVRGFSSTDTQYF
clone size: -
V gene: TRBV4-2
J gene: TRBJ2-3

CDR3 protein: CASAHQGHYEQYF
clone size: few
V gene: TRBV27
J gene: TRBJ2-7

CDR3 protein: CAWSDTSEQFF
clone size: once
V gene: TRBV30
J gene: TRBJ2-1

CDR3 protein: CASSARGRSYGYTF
clone size: -
V gene: TRBV25-1
J gene: TRBJ1-2

CDR3 protein: CASTWGLAGIDTQYF
clone size: -
V gene: TRBV28
J gene: TRBJ2-3

CDR3 protein: CASTSGDLAGFSGANVLTF
clone size: -
V gene: TRBV21-1
J gene: TRBJ2-6

CDR3 protein: CASTPGQGIYGYTF
clone size: -
V gene: TRBV19
J gene: TRBJ1-2

CDR3 protein: CASSTGTGGTDTQYF
clone size: -
V gene: TRBV2
J gene: TRBJ2-3

CDR3 protein: CASSRGQGMETQYF
clone size: -
V gene: TRBV28
J gene: TRBJ2-5

CDR3 protein: CASSLGQDEQYF
clone size: -
V gene: TRBV19
J gene: TRBJ2-7

CDR3 protein: CASSAPSGAGGEETQYF
clone size: -
V gene: TRBV9
J gene: TRBJ2-5

CDR3 protein: CASSPGNWNSPLHF
clone size: -
V gene: TRBV7-2
J gene: TRBJ1-6